Sequencing of this TCR beta chain was carried out in a study of blood T cell repertoires in COVID-19 (dated by TCRdb to 2019 to 2021). Regarding the complete study: Collaborator samples came from the United States, Italy and Spain and covered acute and convalescent phases of COVID-19. The material from the prospective study consisted of cDNA or gDNA derived from T cells, B-cell-depleted T cells, or PBMCs. Deeply sampled blood TCRbeta repertoires from subjects exposed to, actively infected with, or recovered from COVID-19 were included in the dataset. The repertoires were made available in a free public database intended to serve as a resource for research on the immune response to SARS-CoV-2. Samples were obtained from the ongoing ImmuneRACE study (first 160 participants) and from 1,200 or so subjects provided by 6 global collaborators. The sample metadata nearly always contained a de-identified subject ID, COVID-19 status, age in years and sex. Where available, HLA class I and class II types were taken from metadata supplied by the sample provider and were not determined by assay-based typing. The paper as a whole reports these results and caveats: The quantity of clinical and demographic metadata differed by source and by participant and was supplied without curation.

TCRbeta CDR3 regions were amplified from genomic DNA by means of the immunoSEQ Assay, a bias-controlled multiplex PCR. In the authors' own workflow: Nucleated cell counts per sample were estimated from amplification of reference gene primers within the assay. To quantify the absolute abundance of each unique TCRbeta CDR3 rearrangement, sequence reads were collapsed and filtered. Productive Simpson clonality was computed per sample as the square root of Simpson's diversity index over productive rearrangements. In TCRdb, the immuneACCESS table is reduced to in-frame sequences with V and J assigned. These tables do not hold every clone; where another copy was compared, an unresolved V gene accounts for under half, and the others remain unexplained. The DNA gave D and trimming, while V, J and clone size come from that table. This sample gives fewer than 350,000 clones in total; 65% to 90% of them show up just once. The biggest ten clones account for approximately 7.9% of the sample.

As concerns this clone: Which antigen it targets is not known. No clone much larger than this one lies a single base away; base qualities are absent.

V lost 1 base and J lost 4 bases; the stretch between them is 13 bases long. In the germline V gene, CDR1 corresponds to SGHVS and CDR2 to FNYEAQ. There are 16 amino acids in the CDR3, from cysteine to phenylalanine inclusive. The only DNA kept is the CDR3, 48 bases in frame from the first base. Each collaborating institution followed its own protocols to collect whole blood in K2EDTA tubes. Collaborator samples were shipped for TCRbeta analysis as frozen whole blood, isolated PBMCs, or DNA extracted from either sample type. Sequenced input: peripheral blood. The receptor chain draws on TRBV7-6 and TRBJ1-4; TRBD1 is perhaps the D gene, given 6 matching bases. The TCR was taken from a human donor in a cohort sampled during active COVID-19. The DNA sequence is given as TGTGCCAGCAGCTTAGGAACTACAGGGTATAATGAAAAACTGTTTTTT. Protein translation: CASSLGTTGYNEKLFF. Here the CDR3 is joined to the reference TRBV7-6 and TRBJ1-4 genes, and the full variable domain is: GAGVSQSPRYKVTKRGQDVALRCDPISGHVSLYWYRQALGQGPEFLTYFNYEAQQDKSGLPNDRFSAERPEGSISTLTIQRTEQRDSAMYRCASSLGTTGYNEKLFFGSGTQLSVL.